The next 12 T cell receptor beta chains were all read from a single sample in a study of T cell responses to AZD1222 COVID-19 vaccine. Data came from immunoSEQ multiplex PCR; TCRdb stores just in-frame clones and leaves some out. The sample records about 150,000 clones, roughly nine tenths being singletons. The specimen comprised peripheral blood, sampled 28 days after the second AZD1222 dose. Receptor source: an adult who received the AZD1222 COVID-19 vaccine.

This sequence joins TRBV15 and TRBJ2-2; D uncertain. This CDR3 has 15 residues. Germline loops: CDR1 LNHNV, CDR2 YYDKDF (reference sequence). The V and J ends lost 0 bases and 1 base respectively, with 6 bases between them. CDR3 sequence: CATSRDPGNTGELFF. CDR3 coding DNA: TGTGCCACCAGCAGAGATCCAGGGAACACCGGGGAGCTGTTTTTT.

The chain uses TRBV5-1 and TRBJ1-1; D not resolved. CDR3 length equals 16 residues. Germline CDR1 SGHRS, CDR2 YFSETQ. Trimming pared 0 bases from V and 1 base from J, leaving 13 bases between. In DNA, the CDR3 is TGCGCCAGCAGCTTGGCAGCTATAGGTCCGAACACTGAAGCTTTCTTT. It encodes CASSLAAIGPNTEAFF. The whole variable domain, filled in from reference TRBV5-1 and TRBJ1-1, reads KAGVTQTPRYLIKTRGQQVTLSCSPISGHRSVSWYQQTPGQGLQFLFEYFSETQRNKGNFPGRFSGRQFSNSRSEMNVSTLELGDSALYLCASSLAAIGPNTEAFFGQGTRLTVV.

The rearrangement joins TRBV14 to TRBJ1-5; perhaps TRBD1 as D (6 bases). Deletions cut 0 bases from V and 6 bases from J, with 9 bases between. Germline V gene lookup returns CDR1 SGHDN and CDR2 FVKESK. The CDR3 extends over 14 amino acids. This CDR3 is CASSQDRGGQPQHF. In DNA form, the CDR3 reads TGTGCCAGCAGCCAAGATAGGGGGGGTCAGCCCCAGCATTTT.

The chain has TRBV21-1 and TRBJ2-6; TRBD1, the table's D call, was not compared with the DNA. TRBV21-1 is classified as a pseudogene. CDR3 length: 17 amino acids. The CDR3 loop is CASSPSGTGTGANVLTF. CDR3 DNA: TGTGCCAGCAGCCCCTCCGGGACAGGGACCGGGGCCAACGTCCTGACTTTC.

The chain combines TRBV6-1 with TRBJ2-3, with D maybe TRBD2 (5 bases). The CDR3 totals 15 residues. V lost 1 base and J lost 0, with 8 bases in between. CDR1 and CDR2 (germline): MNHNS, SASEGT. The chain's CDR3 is CASSEGGSSTDTQYF. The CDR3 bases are TGTGCCAGCAGTGAAGGAGGGTCAAGCACAGATACGCAGTATTTT.

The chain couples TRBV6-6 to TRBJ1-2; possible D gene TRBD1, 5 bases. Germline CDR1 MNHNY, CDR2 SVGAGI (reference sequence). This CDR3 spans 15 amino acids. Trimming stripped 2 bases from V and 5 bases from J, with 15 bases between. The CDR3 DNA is TGTGCCAGCAGTTACAGGCAGGGTCCCTTGTATGGCTACACCTTC. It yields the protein CASSYRQGPLYGYTF.

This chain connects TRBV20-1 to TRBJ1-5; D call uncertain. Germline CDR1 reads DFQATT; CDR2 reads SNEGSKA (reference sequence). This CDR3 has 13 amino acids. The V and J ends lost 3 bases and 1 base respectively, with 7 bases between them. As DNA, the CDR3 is TGCAGTGCTAGTAAGGGCAGCAATCAGCCCCAGCATTTT. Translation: CSASKGSNQPQHF.

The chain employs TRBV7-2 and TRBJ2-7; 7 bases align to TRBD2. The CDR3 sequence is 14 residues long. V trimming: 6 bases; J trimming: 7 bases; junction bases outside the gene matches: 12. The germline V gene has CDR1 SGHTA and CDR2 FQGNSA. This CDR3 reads CASSWTRGAREQYF. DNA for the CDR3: TGTGCCAGCAGTTGGACTAGAGGAGCGAGGGAGCAGTACTTC.

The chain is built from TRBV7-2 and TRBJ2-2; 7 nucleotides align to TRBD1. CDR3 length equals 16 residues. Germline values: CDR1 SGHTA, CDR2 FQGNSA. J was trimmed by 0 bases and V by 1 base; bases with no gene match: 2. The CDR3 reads CASSLVGTANTGELFF. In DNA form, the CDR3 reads TGTGCCAGCAGCTTAGTTGGGACAGCGAACACCGGGGAGCTGTTTTTT.

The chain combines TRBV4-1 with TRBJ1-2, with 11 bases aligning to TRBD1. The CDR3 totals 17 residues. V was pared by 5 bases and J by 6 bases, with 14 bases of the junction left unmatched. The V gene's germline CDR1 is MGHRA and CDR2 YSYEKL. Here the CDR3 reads CASSSLLLGQGANGYTF. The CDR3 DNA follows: TGCGCCAGCAGCTCCCTACTCCTCGGACAGGGGGCAAATGGCTACACCTTC.

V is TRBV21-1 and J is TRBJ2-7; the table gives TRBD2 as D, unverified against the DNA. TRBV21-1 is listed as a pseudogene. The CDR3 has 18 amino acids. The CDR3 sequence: CASSKENRLAVLSYEQYF. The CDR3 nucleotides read TGTGCCAGCAGCAAAGAAAACCGACTAGCGGTCCTGTCCTACGAGCAGTACTTC.

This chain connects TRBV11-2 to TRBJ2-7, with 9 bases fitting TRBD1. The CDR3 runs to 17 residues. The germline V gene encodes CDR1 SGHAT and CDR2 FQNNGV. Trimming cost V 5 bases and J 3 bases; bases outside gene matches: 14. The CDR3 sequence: CASSPRPGTGYRYEQYF. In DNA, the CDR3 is TGTGCCAGCAGCCCCAGACCGGGGACAGGGTATCGCTACGAGCAGTACTTC.